This T cell receptor beta chain was captured in a study of tumor and adjacent non-tumor tissue in lung cancer. Study-level information: Each sample yielded 4 million to 5 million productive TCRbeta reads on average. Study-level points and caveats: Top 100 clones took a larger repertoire share in normal lung. Patients with more diverse tumor TCRs had worse survival. Significantly higher TCR diversity was found in tumor than normal lung.

No cell sorting was done before RNA was extracted from the tissue. More than 3 cm separated this lung sample from the edge of the tumor. The germline CDR1 and CDR2 sequences are DFQATT and SNEGSKA (reference sequence). The CDR3 consists of 14 residues. Three rounds of nested PCR, following a modified ARM-PCR protocol, produced the TCRbeta library. TCRdb reprocessed the multiplex PCR reads via MiXCR and lists one record per CDR3 protein. This table holds some 97,000 distinct CDR3 sequences, 65% found once. To note about this clonotype: The antigen remains unidentified. A read error may account for a junction end that differs from germline.

This receptor was obtained from a man younger than 40 with non-small cell lung cancer. Input material: distant non-tumor lung tissue. This chain joins TRBV20-1 and TRBJ2-1; tentative D call: TRBD2 (6 bases). CDR3 sequence reads: CNARPGLSYNEQFF. In DNA, the CDR3 is TGCAATGCTAGACCCGGACTATCCTACAATGAGCAGTTCTTC.